One and the same sample provided the 26 T cell receptor beta chains below, sequenced in a study of blood T cell repertoires in COVID-19. Profiled with immunoSEQ multiplex PCR; TCRdb holds only in-frame clones, not every one. The sample has hundreds of thousands of clones, approximately 80% seen once. What was sequenced was peripheral blood. These receptor sequences come from a woman between 50 and 59 years old with active or convalescent COVID-19.

The J gene is TRBJ2-6, the V gene TRBV3-1 (or the pseudogene TRBV3-2); possible D gene TRBD1, 5 bases. The germline V and J ends were trimmed by 4 bases and 8 bases, with 18 bases remaining between them. CDR3 length: 16 amino acids. Germline-derived CDR1 and CDR2 are LGHDT and YNNKEL (reference sequence). The DNA for the CDR3 is TGTGCCAGCAGCCCCCTGGACACTCTAGGAACCAACGTCCTGACTTTC. Protein sequence: CASSPLDTLGTNVLTF.

The chain joins TRBV27 to TRBJ1-1, with 8 bases identical to TRBD1. The CDR3 consists of 17 residues. Germline lookup yields CDR1 MNHEY and CDR2 SMNVEV (reference sequence). V shed 8 bases and J 4 bases; nucleotides not matched to a gene: 18. The chain's CDR3 is CASGFWNPTGALTEAFF. The CDR3 DNA is TGTGCCAGCGGATTCTGGAATCCGACAGGGGCTCTCACTGAAGCTTTCTTT.

The chain recombines TRBV5-5 with TRBJ2-3; D uncertain. Germline loops: CDR1 SGHKS, CDR2 YYEKEE (reference sequence). The V and J ends lost 1 base and 0 bases respectively, with 6 bases between them. This CDR3 region has 14 residues. CDR3 in DNA: TGTGCCAGCAGCTTGCTAGACAGCACAGATACGCAGTATTTT. This codes for CASSLLDSTDTQYF.

The chain has TRBV11-2 and TRBJ1-2, with TRBD1 as a possible D gene (5 bases). The V end lost 6 bases, the J end lost 0 bases, and 20 bases lay between the germline ends. Germline V gives CDR1 SGHAT, CDR2 FQNNGV. The CDR3 extends over 17 amino acids. CDR3 DNA sequence: TGTGCCAGCAGGCGCCCGGGGGTACCTCTGACTAACTATGGCTACACCTTC. Encoded protein: CASRRPGVPLTNYGYTF.

This clone was detected a few times. J is TRBJ1-6 and V is TRBV9; 7 bases match TRBD1. Germline values: CDR1 SGDLS, CDR2 YYNGEE. After removal of 0 bases from V and 7 bases from J, the junction contained 1 base not matched to a gene. This CDR3 region has 14 residues. The CDR3 sequence: CASSVEGQNSPLHF. The CDR3 region has the DNA TGTGCCAGCAGCGTAGAGGGACAGAATTCACCCCTCCACTTT. Together with reference TRBV9 and TRBJ1-6, the CDR3 gives the full variable domain: DSGVTQTPKHLITATGQRVTLRCSPRSGDLSVYWYQQSLDQGLQFLIQYYNGEERAKGNILERFSAQQFPDLHSELNLSSLELGDSALYFCASSVEGQNSPLHFGNGTRLTVT.

The genes are TRBV5-1 and TRBJ2-5; D is possibly TRBD1 (6 bases). V dropped 0 bases and J dropped 7 bases, with 16 bases sitting between them. Germline V lookup: CDR1 SGHRS, CDR2 YFSETQ. The CDR3 loop spans 15 amino acids. This CDR3 reads CASSLEGTGLRTQYF. Written as DNA, the CDR3 is TGCGCCAGCAGCTTGGAGGGTACAGGGCTACGGACCCAGTACTTC.

This clone showed up just a few times. The CDR3 sequence: CASSFRGQGARERAFF. For the CDR3, the DNA is TGTGCCAGCAGTTTCCGCGGACAGGGGGCGAGGGAGAGAGCTTTCTTT. The chain is built from TRBV27 and TRBJ1-1; TRBD1 matches 11 bases. The CDR3 loop spans 16 amino acids. With V trimmed by 3 bases and J by 10 bases, 13 bases remained unmatched. The germline CDR1 and CDR2 sequences are MNHEY and SMNVEV (reference sequence).

The gene calls are TRBV7-9 and TRBJ1-1; no reliable D call. The CDR3 has 15 residues. The V gene's germline CDR1 is SEHNR and CDR2 FQNEAQ (reference sequence). Trimming shortened V by 1 base and J by 1 base, and 10 bases separated the two germline ends. The CDR3 bases are TGTGCCAGCAGCTTAGGGGCAGGCCGGAACACTGAAGCTTTCTTT. Translation: CASSLGAGRNTEAFF.

The chain joins TRBV4-1 to TRBJ1-2; possibly TRBD1 for D (5 bases). This CDR3 has 14 amino acids. V lost 6 bases, J lost 7 bases, and 18 bases lay in between. Germline CDR1 and CDR2: MGHRA and YSYEKL. The CDR3 nucleotides are TGCGCCAGCAGTCCCGGACACCCAATGAGTGGCTACACCTTC. It yields the protein CASSPGHPMSGYTF.

The chain carries TRBV2 and TRBJ1-2; D gene uncertain. Germline V gene sequence: CDR1 SNHLY, CDR2 FYNNEI. The CDR3 loop spans 13 amino acids. V lost 0 bases to trimming and J lost 7 bases, with 9 bases between them. DNA for the CDR3: TGTGCCAGCAGTGAAGCGCTCAGGTCTGGCTACACCTTC. It translates to CASSEALRSGYTF.

This chain connects TRBV28 to TRBJ1-6, with D tentatively TRBD1 (5 bases). The CDR3 length is 18 residues. Trimming took off 6 bases at V and 7 bases at J, with 25 bases between the two ends. The V gene's germline CDR1 is MDHEN and CDR2 SYDVKM. In nucleotides, the CDR3 is TGTGCCAGCAGCTTTGGCGGGTTTGGTCGGGAGGGGAATTCACCCCTCCACTTT. Its protein is CASSFGGFGREGNSPLHF.

Here the CDR3 reads CASSAASTRAYEQYF. CDR3 nucleotide sequence: TGTGCCAGCAGTGCGGCGTCTACGAGGGCCTACGAGCAGTACTTC. V is TRBV2 and J is TRBJ2-7; weak D call: TRBD2 (5 bases). Trimming took 4 bases from V and 2 from J, leaving 15 bases between them. This CDR3 region has 15 residues. CDR1 and CDR2 (germline): SNHLY, FYNNEI.

This chain connects TRBV4-1 to TRBJ2-1; no definite D call. The CDR3 covers 15 residues. Germline CDR1 MGHRA, CDR2 YSYEKL. V was trimmed by 4 bases and J by 1 base, leaving 11 bases between them. CDR3 region: CASSPLSSSYNEQFF. CDR3 nucleotides: TGCGCCAGCAGCCCGCTAAGTAGTTCCTACAATGAGCAGTTCTTC.

J is TRBJ2-2 and V is TRBV29-1; D is ambiguous. This CDR3 is built from 15 residues. Per the germline V gene, CDR1 is SQVTM and CDR2 is ANQGSEA. Trimming took 0 bases from V and 5 from J, leaving 13 bases between them. Here the CDR3 DNA reads TGCAGCGTTGAAGATGAATACAGTCGAACCGGGGAGCTGTTTTTT. This sequence encodes CSVEDEYSRTGELFF.

This clone came up a few times. The chain is built from TRBV27 and TRBJ2-7; 9 bases line up with TRBD2. The CDR3 spans 14 residues. Unmatched junction bases numbered 8, after V lost 7 bases and J lost 4 bases. Per germline, CDR1 MNHEY and CDR2 SMNVEV (reference sequence). In DNA, the CDR3 is TGTGCCAGCACTACCAGCGGGAGGTGGTACGAGCAGTACTTC. It encodes CASTTSGRWYEQYF.

The V gene is TRBV19, the J gene TRBJ2-2; maybe TRBD1 (6 bases). The CDR3 spans 14 residues. V was pared by 10 bases and J by 1 base, with 13 bases between. Germline lookup yields CDR1 LNHDA and CDR2 SQIVND (reference sequence). CDR3: CAIRPGVNTGELFF. CDR3 sequence (DNA): TGTGCCATTAGGCCAGGGGTGAACACCGGGGAGCTGTTTTTT.

V usage is TRBV20-1 and J usage is TRBJ2-1; D is unclear. CDR3 length equals 14 residues. Germline V gene lookup returns CDR1 DFQATT and CDR2 SNEGSKA (reference sequence). Trimming removed 3 bases from V and 9 bases from J, with 18 bases in between. The DNA of the CDR3 is TGCAGTGCTAGTAGTTCCTCTTCACCGCGTGAGCAGTTCTTC. Translated, it gives CSASSSSSPREQFF.

Written as DNA, the CDR3 is TGTGCCAGCAGTTTACCAGGTATCTCGAACACTGAAGCTTTCTTT. Residues: CASSLPGISNTEAFF. The chain has TRBV5-5 and TRBJ1-1; D remains unclear. V was clipped by 5 bases and J by 1 base, with 15 bases between them. Germline-derived CDR1 and CDR2 are SGHKS and YYEKEE (reference sequence). This CDR3 is built from 15 residues.

The chain carries TRBV19 and TRBJ1-2, with no clear D. The V end was cut by 9 bases, the J end by 7 bases, with 24 bases between. Looked up from germline, CDR1 is LNHDA and CDR2 is SQIVND (reference sequence). This CDR3 has 15 amino acids. CDR3 sequence reads: CASKRDPGSMSGYTF. CDR3 coding DNA: TGTGCCAGCAAGCGGGATCCCGGGAGCATGTCTGGCTACACCTTC.

This clone was counted only a few times. CDR3 nucleotide sequence: TGTGCCAGCAGGGGACAGGGGGCCACCGGGGAGCTGTTTTTT. It translates to CASRGQGATGELFF. V is TRBV6-4 and J is TRBJ2-2; 12 bases map to TRBD1. V trimming: 6 bases; J trimming: 4 bases; junction bases outside the gene matches: 0. The CDR3 extends over 14 amino acids. Germline CDR1 reads MRHNA; CDR2 reads SNTAGT.

CDR3 sequence reads: CASSLLSGKNTGELFF. The CDR3 DNA reads TGTGCCAGCAGCTTACTTAGCGGAAAGAACACCGGGGAGCTGTTTTTT. The V call is TRBV5-4, the J call TRBJ2-2; D may be TRBD2 (6 bases). With 2 bases removed from V and 1 base from J, the gap between germline ends came to 12 bases. Germline V lookup: CDR1 SGHNT, CDR2 YYREEE (reference sequence). The CDR3 sequence is 16 residues long. Combining the CDR3 with reference TRBV5-4 and TRBJ2-2 gives the whole variable domain ETGVTQSPTHLIKTRGQQVTLRCSSQSGHNTVSWYQQALGQGPQFIFQYYREEENGRGNFPPRFSGLQFPNYSSELNVNALELDDSALYLCASSLLSGKNTGELFFGEGSRLTVL.

V and J are TRBV7-6 and TRBJ1-5, with TRBD1 as a possible D gene (5 bases). Between the trimmed V and J ends, which lost 1 base and 2 bases, there was a span of 12 bases. The CDR3 covers 16 residues. The germline V gene encodes CDR1 SGHVS and CDR2 FNYEAQ. The DNA for the CDR3 is TGTGCCAGCAGCTTAGGTCCCATCAGGGGCAATCAGCCCCAGCATTTT. It translates to CASSLGPIRGNQPQHF. Looking up the rest from reference TRBV7-6 and TRBJ1-5 gives the full variable domain: GAGVSQSPRYKVTKRGQDVALRCDPISGHVSLYWYRQALGQGPEFLTYFNYEAQQDKSGLPNDRFSAERPEGSISTLTIQRTEQRDSAMYRCASSLGPIRGNQPQHFGDGTRLSIL.

V and J are TRBV6-6 and TRBJ1-5, with D perhaps matching TRBD1 (6 bases). This CDR3 contains 12 residues. With 6 bases removed from V and 7 bases from J, the gap between germline ends came to 10 bases. The germline V gene encodes CDR1 MNHNY and CDR2 SVGAGI (reference sequence). CDR3: CASRTGLQPQHF. For the CDR3, the DNA is TGTGCCAGCAGAACAGGGTTACAGCCCCAGCATTTT.

This clone was seen a single time. The chain joins TRBV5-6 to TRBJ2-2, with TRBD2 as a possible D gene (5 bases). Trimming removed 0 bases at V and 4 bases at J, with 7 bases between. The CDR3 contains 14 residues. CDR1 and CDR2 from the germline V gene are SGHDT and YYEEEE. The CDR3 protein is CASSLGGVTGELFF. Here the CDR3 DNA reads TGTGCCAGCAGCTTGGGGGGAGTCACCGGGGAGCTGTTTTTT. Full variable domain (rest looked up from reference TRBV5-6 and TRBJ2-2): DAGVTQSPTHLIKTRGQQVTLRCSPKSGHDTVSWYQQALGQGPQFIFQYYEEEERQRGNFPDRFSGHQFPNYSSELNVNALLLGDSALYLCASSLGGVTGELFFGEGSRLTVL.

The rearrangement links TRBV18 to TRBJ2-1; 8 bases are a match to TRBD1. Losses at the gene ends were 0 bases for V and 6 bases for J; bases not matched to a gene: 7. Germline values: CDR1 KGHSH, CDR2 LQKENI. The CDR3 spans 16 residues. This CDR3 is CASSPPGRGRSNEQFF. CDR3 coding DNA: TGTGCCAGCTCACCACCTGGCAGGGGGCGATCCAATGAGCAGTTCTTC.

There are a few counts of this clone. The chain couples TRBV15 to TRBJ1-6, with D hard to call. Germline loops: CDR1 LNHNV, CDR2 YYDKDF (reference sequence). V dropped 1 base and J dropped 0 bases, with 10 bases sitting between them. This CDR3 has 17 residues. The CDR3 here is CATSRVLGSSYNSPLHF. CDR3 sequence (DNA): TGTGCCACCAGCAGAGTACTAGGTAGCTCCTATAATTCACCCCTCCACTTT. Full variable domain (missing parts from reference TRBV15 and TRBJ1-6): DAMVIQNPRYQVTQFGKPVTLSCSQTLNHNVMYWYQQKSSQAPKLLFHYYDKDFNNEADTPDNFQSRRPNTSFCFLDIRSPGLGDTAMYLCATSRVLGSSYNSPLHFGNGTRLTVT.